A single sample is the source of the 7 T cell receptor beta chains below, sequenced in a study of cytomegalovirus exposure and HLA in healthy donors. Both 60 Vbeta primers and 13 Jbeta primers went into the PCR. Here immunoSEQ multiplex PCR was the method, and the copy in TCRdb shows in-frame clones only, minus some. The repertoire has about 130,000 clones, over 70% of them found once; the top ten carry more than 3%. The sequencing input was PBMCs. The source is a woman aged 45-65 years in good health and CMV-seronegative.

The V and J genes are TRBV27 and TRBJ2-3; D is possibly TRBD2 (7 bases). CDR3 length equals 15 residues. Trimming removed 2 bases from V and 0 bases from J, with 9 bases in between. The germline V gene encodes CDR1 MNHEY and CDR2 SMNVEV (reference sequence). CDR3 bases: TGTGCCAGCAGTTTAGGGGGGGCGAGCACAGATACGCAGTATTTT. Amino acids: CASSLGGASTDTQYF.

The gene calls are TRBV6-5 and TRBJ1-1, with 8 nucleotides matching TRBD1. V lost 6 bases, J lost 7 bases, and 13 bases stayed unmatched. The V gene's germline CDR1 is MNHEY and CDR2 SVGAGI. The CDR3 is made up of 15 amino acids. The CDR3 loop reads CASRLDGQGWNEAFF. CDR3 coding DNA: TGTGCCAGCAGATTAGATGGACAGGGCTGGAATGAAGCTTTCTTT.

The J gene is TRBJ2-7, the V gene TRBV10-3; 10 bases agree with TRBD2. The V segment lost 2 bases and the J segment 2 bases; nucleotides outside the gene matches: 15. The V gene's germline CDR1 is ENHRY and CDR2 SYGVKD. CDR3 size: 19 residues. In nucleotides, the CDR3 is TGTGCCATCAGTGAGAGGGGGCACCTTACTAGCGGGATCCCCTACGAGCAGTACTTC. Its translation: CAISERGHLTSGIPYEQYF.

The chain joins TRBV2 to TRBJ2-7; D gene ambiguous. The V and J ends lost 3 bases and 8 bases respectively, with 11 bases between them. In germline, CDR1 is SNHLY, CDR2 FYNNEI. The CDR3 is 12 residues long. CDR3: CASSDNSSKQYF. CDR3 bases: TGTGCCAGCAGTGACAACAGCTCTAAGCAGTACTTC. The whole variable domain, filled in from reference TRBV2 and TRBJ2-7, reads EPEVTQTPSHQVTQMGQEVILRCVPISNHLYFYWYRQILGQKVEFLVSFYNNEISEKSEIFDDQFSVERPDGSNFTLKIRSTKLEDSAMYFCASSDNSSKQYFGPGTRLTVT.

The chain couples TRBV4-1 to TRBJ1-5; tentatively, D is TRBD1 (6 bases). V lost 5 bases to trimming and J lost 6 bases, with 14 bases between them. The CDR3 length is 14 residues. CDR1 is MGHRA and CDR2 is YSYEKL in the germline V gene. CDR3 region: CASSTHTTGQPQHF. Written as DNA, the CDR3 is TGCGCCAGCAGCACTCACACGACAGGTCAGCCCCAGCATTTT.

This clone was picked up one time. The rearrangement joins TRBV7-9 to TRBJ1-4; 7 bases line up with TRBD1. Germline loops: CDR1 SEHNR, CDR2 FQNEAQ (reference sequence). Losses at the gene ends were 4 bases for V and 13 bases for J; bases not matched to a gene: 15. This CDR3 is built from 15 residues. This CDR3 is CASSSGTEFTEGLFF. The CDR3 bases are TGTGCCAGCAGCTCCGGGACAGAGTTTACGGAAGGACTGTTTTTT.

This clone was observed a few times. The chain has TRBV7-2 and TRBJ1-4, with 9 nucleotides matching TRBD1. CDR1 is SGHTA, CDR2 FQGNSA, per germline. The length of the CDR3 is 14 residues. V shed 3 bases, J shed 7 bases, and the junction held 3 bases outside the gene matches. The CDR3 coding sequence is TGTGCCAGCAGCTTTACAGGGGGCGTTGAAAAACTGTTTTTT. As protein: CASSFTGGVEKLFF. Looking up the rest from reference TRBV7-2 and TRBJ1-4 gives the full variable domain: GAGVSQSPSNKVTEKGKDVELRCDPISGHTALYWYRQSLGQGLEFLIYFQGNSAPDKSGLPSDRFSAERTGGSVSTLTIQRTQQEDSAVYLCASSFTGGVEKLFFGSGTQLSVL.